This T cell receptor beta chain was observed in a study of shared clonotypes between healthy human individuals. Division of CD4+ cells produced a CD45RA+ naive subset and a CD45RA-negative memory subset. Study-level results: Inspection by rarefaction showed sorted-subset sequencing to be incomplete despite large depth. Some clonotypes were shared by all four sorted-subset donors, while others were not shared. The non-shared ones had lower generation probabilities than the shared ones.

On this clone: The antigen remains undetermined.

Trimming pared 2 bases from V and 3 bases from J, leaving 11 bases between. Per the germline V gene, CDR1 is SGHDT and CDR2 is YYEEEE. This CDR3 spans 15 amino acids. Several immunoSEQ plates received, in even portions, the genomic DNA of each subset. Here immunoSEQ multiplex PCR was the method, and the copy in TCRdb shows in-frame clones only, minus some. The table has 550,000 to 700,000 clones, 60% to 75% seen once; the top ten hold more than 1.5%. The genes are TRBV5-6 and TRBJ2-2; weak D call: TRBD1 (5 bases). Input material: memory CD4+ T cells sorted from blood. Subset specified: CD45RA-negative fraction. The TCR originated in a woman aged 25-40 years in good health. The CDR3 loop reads CASSFQGVDTGELFF. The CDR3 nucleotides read TGTGCCAGCAGCTTTCAAGGGGTTGACACCGGGGAGCTGTTTTTT.